What follows is one TCR beta chain and its context. Participant-reported clinical history was the basis for cohort assignment. This sample is drawn from a study of blood T cell repertoires in COVID-19. Study-level information: In each case, the material was cDNA or gDNA derived from T cells, B-cell-depleted T cells, or PBMCs.

This CDR3 is 13 amino acids long. Trimming left V 4 bases short and J 5 bases short, with 12 bases between. Germline CDR1 and CDR2: MDHEN and SYDVKM. The assay was immunoSEQ multiplex PCR, and TCRdb's table has in-frame clones only and misses some. Among around 170,000 clones, over 75% were seen once, and the ten largest hold roughly 7.3%. The sample consisted of PBMCs or T cells enriched from blood (not recorded which). The rearrangement joins TRBV28 to TRBJ2-7, with a possible D match to TRBD2 (6 bases). The TCR sequence derives from a woman aged 50 to 60 who had recovered from COVID-19. This CDR3 is CASSSGGQDEQYF. For the CDR3, the DNA is TGTGCCAGCAGTTCCGGAGGGCAGGACGAGCAGTACTTC.